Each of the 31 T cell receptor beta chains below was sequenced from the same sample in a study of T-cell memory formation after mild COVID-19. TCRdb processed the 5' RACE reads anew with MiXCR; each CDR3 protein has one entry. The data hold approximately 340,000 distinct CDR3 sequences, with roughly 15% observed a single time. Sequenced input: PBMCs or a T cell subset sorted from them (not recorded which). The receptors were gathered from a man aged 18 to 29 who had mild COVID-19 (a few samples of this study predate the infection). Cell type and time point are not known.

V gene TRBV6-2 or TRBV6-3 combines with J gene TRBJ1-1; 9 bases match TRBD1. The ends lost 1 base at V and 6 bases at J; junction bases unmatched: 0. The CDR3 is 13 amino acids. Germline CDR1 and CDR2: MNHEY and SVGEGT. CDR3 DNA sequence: TGTGCCAGCAGTTACTGGACAGGGGCTGAAGCTTTCTTT. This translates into CASSYWTGAEAFF.

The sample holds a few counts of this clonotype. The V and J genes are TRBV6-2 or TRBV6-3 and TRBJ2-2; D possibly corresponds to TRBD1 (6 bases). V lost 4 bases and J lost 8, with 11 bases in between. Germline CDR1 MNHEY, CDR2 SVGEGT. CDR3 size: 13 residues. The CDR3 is CASSFHRAGELFF. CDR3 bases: TGTGCCAGCAGTTTCCACAGGGCTGGGGAGCTGTTTTTT.

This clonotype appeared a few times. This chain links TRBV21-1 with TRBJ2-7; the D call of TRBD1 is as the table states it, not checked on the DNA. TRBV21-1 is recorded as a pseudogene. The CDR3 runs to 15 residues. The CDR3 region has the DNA TGTGCCAGCAGCCATCCGGACAGGGGGCAGTACGAGCAGTACTTC. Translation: CASSHPDRGQYEQYF.

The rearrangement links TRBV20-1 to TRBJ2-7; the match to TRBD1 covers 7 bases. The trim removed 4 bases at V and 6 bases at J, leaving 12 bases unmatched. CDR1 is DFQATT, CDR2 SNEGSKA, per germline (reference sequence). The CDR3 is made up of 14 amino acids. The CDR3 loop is CSAKVPGTDVEQYV. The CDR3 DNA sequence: TGCAGTGCTAAGGTACCCGGGACAGATGTCGAGCAGTACGTC.

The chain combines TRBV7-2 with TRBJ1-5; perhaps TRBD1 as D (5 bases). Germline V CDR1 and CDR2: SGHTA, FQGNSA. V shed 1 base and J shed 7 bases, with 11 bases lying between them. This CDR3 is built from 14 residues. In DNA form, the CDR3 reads TGTGCCAGCAGCTTAGTTGGGCAGGGACAGCCCCAGCATTTT. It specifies CASSLVGQGQPQHF. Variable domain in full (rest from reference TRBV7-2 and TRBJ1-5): GAGVSQSPSNKVTEKGKDVELRCDPISGHTALYWYRQSLGQGLEFLIYFQGNSAPDKSGLPSDRFSAERTGGSVSTLTIQRTQQEDSAVYLCASSLVGQGQPQHFGDGTRLSIL.

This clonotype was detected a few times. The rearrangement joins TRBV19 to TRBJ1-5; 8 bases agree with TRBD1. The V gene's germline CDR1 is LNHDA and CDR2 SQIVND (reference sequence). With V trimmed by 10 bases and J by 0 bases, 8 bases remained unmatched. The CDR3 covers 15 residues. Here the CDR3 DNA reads TGTGCCATCTCCGACAGGGGAAATAGCAATCAGCCCCAGCATTTT. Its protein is CAISDRGNSNQPQHF.

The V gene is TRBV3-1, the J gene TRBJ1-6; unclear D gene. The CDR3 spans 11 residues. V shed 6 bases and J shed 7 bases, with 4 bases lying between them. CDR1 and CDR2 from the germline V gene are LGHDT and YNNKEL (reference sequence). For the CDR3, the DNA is TGTGCCAGCAGGAGGAATTCACCCCTCCACTTT. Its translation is CASRRNSPLHF. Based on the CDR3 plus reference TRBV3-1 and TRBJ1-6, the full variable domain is DTAVSQTPKYLVTQMGNDKSIKCEQNLGHDTMYWYKQDSKKFLKIMFSYNNKELIINETVPNRFSPKSPDKAHLNLHINSLELGDSAVYFCASRRNSPLHFGNGTRLTVT.

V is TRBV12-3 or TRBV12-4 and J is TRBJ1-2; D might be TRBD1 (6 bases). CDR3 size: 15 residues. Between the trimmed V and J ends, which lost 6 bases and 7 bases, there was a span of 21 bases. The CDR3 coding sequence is TGTGCCAGCAGATCCGGGACAAGGGGACTATCTGGCTACACCTTC. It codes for CASRSGTRGLSGYTF.

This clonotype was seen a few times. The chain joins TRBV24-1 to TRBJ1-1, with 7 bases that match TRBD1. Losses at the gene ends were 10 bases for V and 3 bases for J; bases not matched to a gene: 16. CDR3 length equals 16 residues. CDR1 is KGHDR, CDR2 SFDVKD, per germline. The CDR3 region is CATDGTEYFSDTEAFF. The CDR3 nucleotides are TGTGCCACTGACGGGACAGAATATTTTTCTGACACTGAAGCTTTCTTT.

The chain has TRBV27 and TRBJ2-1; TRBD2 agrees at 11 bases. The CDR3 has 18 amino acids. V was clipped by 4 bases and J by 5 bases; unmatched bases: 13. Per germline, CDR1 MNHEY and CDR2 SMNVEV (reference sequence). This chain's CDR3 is CASSWGGLAASPHNEQFF. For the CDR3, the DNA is TGTGCCAGCAGTTGGGGGGGACTAGCGGCGAGTCCTCACAATGAGCAGTTCTTC.

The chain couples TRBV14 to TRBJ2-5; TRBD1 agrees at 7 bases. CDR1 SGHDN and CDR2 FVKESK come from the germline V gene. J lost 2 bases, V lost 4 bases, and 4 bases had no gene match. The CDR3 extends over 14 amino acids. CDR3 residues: CASSRKDRQETQYF. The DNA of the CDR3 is TGTGCCAGCAGCCGGAAGGACAGGCAAGAGACCCAGTACTTC.

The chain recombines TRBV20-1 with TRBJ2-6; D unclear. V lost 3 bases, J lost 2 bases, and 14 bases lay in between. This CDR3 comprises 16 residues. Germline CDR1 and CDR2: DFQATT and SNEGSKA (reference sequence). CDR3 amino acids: CSASEDGRPGANVLTF. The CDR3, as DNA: TGCAGTGCTAGTGAGGATGGCCGCCCTGGGGCCAACGTCCTGACTTTC.

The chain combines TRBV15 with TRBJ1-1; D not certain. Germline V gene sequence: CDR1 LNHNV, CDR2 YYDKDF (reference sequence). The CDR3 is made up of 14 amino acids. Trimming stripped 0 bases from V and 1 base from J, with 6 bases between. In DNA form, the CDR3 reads TGTGCCACCAGCAGAGAGGTCGAGAACACTGAAGCTTTCTTT. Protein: CATSREVENTEAFF.

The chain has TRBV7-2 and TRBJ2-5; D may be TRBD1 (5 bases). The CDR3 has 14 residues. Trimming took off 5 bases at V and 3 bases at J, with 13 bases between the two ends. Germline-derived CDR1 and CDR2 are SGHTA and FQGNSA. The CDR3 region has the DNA TGTGCCAGCAGCGGGGCAAGGACCGAAGAGACCCAGTACTTC. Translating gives CASSGARTEETQYF. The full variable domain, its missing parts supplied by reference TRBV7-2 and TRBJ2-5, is GAGVSQSPSNKVTEKGKDVELRCDPISGHTALYWYRQSLGQGLEFLIYFQGNSAPDKSGLPSDRFSAERTGGSVSTLTIQRTQQEDSAVYLCASSGARTEETQYFGPGTRLLVL.

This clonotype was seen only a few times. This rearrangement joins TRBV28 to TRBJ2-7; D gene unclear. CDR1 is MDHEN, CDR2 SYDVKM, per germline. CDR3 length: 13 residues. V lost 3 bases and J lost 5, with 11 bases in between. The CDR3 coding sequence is TGTGCCAGCAGTTTCGGCTCGGGCGACGAGCAGTACGTC. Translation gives CASSFGSGDEQYV.

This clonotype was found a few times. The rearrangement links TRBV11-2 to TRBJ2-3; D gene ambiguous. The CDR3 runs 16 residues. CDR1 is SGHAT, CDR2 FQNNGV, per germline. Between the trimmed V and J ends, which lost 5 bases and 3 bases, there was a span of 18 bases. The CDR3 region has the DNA TGTGCCAGCAGCAACGTTGGTAGAGTCTGGACAGATACGCAGTATTTT. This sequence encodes CASSNVGRVWTDTQYF.

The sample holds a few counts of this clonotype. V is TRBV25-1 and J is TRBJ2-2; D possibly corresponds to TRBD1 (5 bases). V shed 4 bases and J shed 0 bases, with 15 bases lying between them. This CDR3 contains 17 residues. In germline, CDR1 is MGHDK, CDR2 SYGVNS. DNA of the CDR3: TGTGCCAGCAGTGCTCGACAGAGCCTCGCGAACACCGGGGAGCTGTTTTTT. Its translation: CASSARQSLANTGELFF. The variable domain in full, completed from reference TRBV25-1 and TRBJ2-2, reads EADIYQTPRYLVIGTGKKITLECSQTMGHDKMYWYQQDPGMELHLIHYSYGVNSTEKGDLSSESTVSRIRTEHFPLTLESARPSHTSQYLCASSARQSLANTGELFFGEGSRLTVL.

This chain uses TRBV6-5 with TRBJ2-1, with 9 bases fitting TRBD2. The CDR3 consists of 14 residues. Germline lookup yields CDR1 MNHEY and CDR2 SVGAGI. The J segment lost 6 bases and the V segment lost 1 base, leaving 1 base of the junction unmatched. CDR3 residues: CASSYFSGSNEQFF. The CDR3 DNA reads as TGTGCCAGCAGTTACTTTAGCGGGAGCAATGAGCAGTTCTTC.

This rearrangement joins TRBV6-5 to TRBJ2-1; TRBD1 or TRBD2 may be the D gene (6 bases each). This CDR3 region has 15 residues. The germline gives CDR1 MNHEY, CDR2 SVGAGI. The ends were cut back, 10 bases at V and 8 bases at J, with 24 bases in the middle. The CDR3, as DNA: TGTGCCACCACGCTGATTGGGGGGCGTGAGGATGAGCAGTTCTTC. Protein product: CATTLIGGREDEQFF.

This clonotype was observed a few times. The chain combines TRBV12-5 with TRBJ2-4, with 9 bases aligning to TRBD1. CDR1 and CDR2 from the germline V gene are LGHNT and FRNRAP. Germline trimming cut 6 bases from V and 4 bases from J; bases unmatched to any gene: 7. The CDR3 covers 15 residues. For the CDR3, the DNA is TGTGCTAGTGGAGCGACAGGGGGGGGAAAAAACATTCAGTACTTC. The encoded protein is CASGATGGGKNIQYF. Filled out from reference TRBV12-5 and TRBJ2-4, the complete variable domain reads DARVTQTPRHKVTEMGQEVTMRCQPILGHNTVFWYRQTMMQGLELLAYFRNRAPLDDSGMPKDRFSAEMPDATLATLKIQPSEPRDSAVYFCASGATGGGKNIQYFGAGTRLSVL.

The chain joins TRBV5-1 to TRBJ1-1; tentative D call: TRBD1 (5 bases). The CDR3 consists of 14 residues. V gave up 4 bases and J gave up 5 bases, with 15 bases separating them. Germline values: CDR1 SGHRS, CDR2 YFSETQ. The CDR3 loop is CASSGVGGRTEAFF. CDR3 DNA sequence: TGCGCCAGCAGCGGCGTGGGGGGTCGAACTGAAGCTTTCTTT.

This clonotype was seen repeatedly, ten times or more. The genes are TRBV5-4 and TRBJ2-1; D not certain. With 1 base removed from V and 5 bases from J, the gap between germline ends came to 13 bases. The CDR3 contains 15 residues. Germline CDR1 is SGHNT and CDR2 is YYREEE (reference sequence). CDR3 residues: CASSLLSQHDNEQFF. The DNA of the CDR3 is TGTGCCAGCAGCTTGCTTTCCCAGCACGACAATGAGCAGTTCTTC.

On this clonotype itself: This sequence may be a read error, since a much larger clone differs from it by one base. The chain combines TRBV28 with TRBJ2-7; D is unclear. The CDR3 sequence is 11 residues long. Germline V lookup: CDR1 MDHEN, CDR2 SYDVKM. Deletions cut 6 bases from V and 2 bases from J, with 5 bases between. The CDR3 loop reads CASSHTYEQYF. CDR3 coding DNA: TGTGCCAGCAGCCACACCTACGAGCAGTACTTC.

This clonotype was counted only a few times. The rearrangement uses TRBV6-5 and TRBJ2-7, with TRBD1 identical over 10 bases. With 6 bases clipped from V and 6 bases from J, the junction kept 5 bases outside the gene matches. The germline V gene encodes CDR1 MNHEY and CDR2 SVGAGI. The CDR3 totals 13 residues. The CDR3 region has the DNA TGTGCCAGCAGATCGGGACAGGGGAGCGAGCAGTACTTC. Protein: CASRSGQGSEQYF.

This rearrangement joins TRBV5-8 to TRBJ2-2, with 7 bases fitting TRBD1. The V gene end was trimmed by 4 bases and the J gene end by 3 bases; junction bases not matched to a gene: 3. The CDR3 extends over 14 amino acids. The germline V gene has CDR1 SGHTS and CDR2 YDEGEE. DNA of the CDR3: TGTGCCAGCAGCGTCGACAGGGACACCGGGGAGCTGTTTTTT. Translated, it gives CASSVDRDTGELFF.

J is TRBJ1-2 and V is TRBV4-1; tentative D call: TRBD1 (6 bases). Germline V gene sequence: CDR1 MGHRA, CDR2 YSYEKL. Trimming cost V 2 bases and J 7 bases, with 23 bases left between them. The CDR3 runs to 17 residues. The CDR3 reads CASSQPREGGRKAGYTF. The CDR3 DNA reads TGCGCCAGCAGCCAACCCCGCGAGGGGGGACGAAAAGCTGGCTACACCTTC.

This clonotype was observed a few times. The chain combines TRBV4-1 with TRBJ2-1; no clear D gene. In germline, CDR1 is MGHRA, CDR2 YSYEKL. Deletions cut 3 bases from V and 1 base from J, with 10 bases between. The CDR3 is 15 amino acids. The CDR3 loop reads CASSQTPASYNEQFF. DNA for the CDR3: TGCGCCAGCAGCCAGACCCCAGCTTCCTACAATGAGCAGTTCTTC.

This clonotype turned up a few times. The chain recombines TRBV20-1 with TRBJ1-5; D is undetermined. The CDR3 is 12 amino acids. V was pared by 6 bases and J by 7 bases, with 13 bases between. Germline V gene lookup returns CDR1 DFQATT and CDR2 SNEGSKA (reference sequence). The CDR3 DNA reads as TGCAGTGCGAAACTCGTGGGGCAGCCCCAGCATTTT. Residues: CSAKLVGQPQHF.

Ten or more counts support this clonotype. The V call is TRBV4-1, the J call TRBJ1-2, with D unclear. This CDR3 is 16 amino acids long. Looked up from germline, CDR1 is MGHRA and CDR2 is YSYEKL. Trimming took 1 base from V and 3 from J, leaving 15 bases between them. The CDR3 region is CASSQAVPEVDYGYTF. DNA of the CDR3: TGCGCCAGCAGCCAAGCGGTGCCTGAGGTTGACTATGGCTACACCTTC.

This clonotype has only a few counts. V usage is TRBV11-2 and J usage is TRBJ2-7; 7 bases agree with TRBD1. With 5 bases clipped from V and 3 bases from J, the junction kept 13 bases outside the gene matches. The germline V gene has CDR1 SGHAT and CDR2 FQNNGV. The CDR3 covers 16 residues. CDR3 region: CASSITGTVNFYEQYF. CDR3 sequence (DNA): TGTGCCAGCAGCATAACCGGGACAGTTAATTTCTACGAGCAGTACTTC.

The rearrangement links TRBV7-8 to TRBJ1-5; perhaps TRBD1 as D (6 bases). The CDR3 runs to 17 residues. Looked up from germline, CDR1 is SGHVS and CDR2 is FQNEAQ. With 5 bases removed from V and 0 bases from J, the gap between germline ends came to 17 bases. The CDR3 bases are TGTGCCAGCAGCAACCTCGACAGGAGTTATAGCAATCAGCCCCAGCATTTT. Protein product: CASSNLDRSYSNQPQHF. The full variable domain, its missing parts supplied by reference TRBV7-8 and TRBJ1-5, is GAGVSQSPRYKVAKRGQDVALRCDPISGHVSLFWYQQALGQGPEFLTYFQNEAQLDKSGLPSDRFFAERPEGSVSTLKIQRTQQEDSAVYLCASSNLDRSYSNQPQHFGDGTRLSIL.